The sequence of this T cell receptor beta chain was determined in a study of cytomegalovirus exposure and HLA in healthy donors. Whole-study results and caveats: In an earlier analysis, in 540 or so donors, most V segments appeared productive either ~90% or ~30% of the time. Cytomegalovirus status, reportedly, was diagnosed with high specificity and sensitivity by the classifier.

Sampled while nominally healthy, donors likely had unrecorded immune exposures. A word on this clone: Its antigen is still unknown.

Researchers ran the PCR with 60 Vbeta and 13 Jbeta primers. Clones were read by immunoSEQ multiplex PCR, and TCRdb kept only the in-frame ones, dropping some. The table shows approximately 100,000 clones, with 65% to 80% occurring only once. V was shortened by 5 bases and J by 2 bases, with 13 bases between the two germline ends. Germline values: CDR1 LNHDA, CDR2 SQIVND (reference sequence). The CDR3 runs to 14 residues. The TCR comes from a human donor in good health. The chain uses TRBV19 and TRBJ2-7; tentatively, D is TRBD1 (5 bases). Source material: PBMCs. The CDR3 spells CASSSTGRTYEQYF. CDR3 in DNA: TGTGCCAGTAGTTCAACAGGACGGACCTACGAGCAGTACTTC. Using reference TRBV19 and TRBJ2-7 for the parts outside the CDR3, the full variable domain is DGGITQSPKYLFRKEGQNVTLSCEQNLNHDAMYWYRQDPGQGLRLIYYSQIVNDFQKGDIAEGYSVSREKKESFPLTVTSAQKNPTAFYLCASSSTGRTYEQYFGPGTRLTVT.